The 4 T cell receptor beta chains below all came from one sample that was sequenced in a study of blood T cell repertoires in COVID-19. Sequencing was performed with immunoSEQ multiplex PCR; in TCRdb, only in-frame clones are kept and a portion is missing. The sample gives 150,000 to 200,000 clones, almost 80% of which show up once; around 16% is in the top ten. The sequenced sample was peripheral blood. The source of these receptors is a man between 60 and 75 years old with active or convalescent COVID-19.

V usage is TRBV9 and J usage is TRBJ1-1; D perhaps matches TRBD1 (6 bases). V dropped 3 bases and J dropped 5 bases, with 14 bases sitting between them. The CDR3 loop spans 14 amino acids. In germline, CDR1 is SGDLS, CDR2 YYNGEE. The CDR3 region has the DNA TGTGCCAGCAGCGCCGGGGGGGCGGGGACTGAAGCTTTCTTT. Translated: CASSAGGAGTEAFF.

The gene calls are TRBV6-2 or TRBV6-3 and TRBJ2-3, with 7 bases matching TRBD2. The V gene's germline CDR1 is MNHEY and CDR2 SVGEGT. Trimming took 0 bases from V and 6 from J; bases not matched to a gene: 6. The CDR3 contains 15 residues. The CDR3 loop reads CASSYSGPAGDTQYF. The CDR3 nucleotides read TGTGCCAGCAGTTACTCGGGCCCAGCGGGGGATACGCAGTATTTT.

This sequence joins TRBV5-1 and TRBJ2-4; possibly TRBD2 for D (5 bases). The CDR3 runs 14 residues. Germline assignment: CDR1 SGHRS and CDR2 YFSETQ. Trimming cost V 3 bases and J 2 bases, with 9 bases left between them. The CDR3 here is CASSSGLTKNIQYF. CDR3 in DNA: TGCGCCAGCAGCTCGGGGTTAACCAAAAACATTCAGTACTTC.

The chain couples TRBV6-4 to TRBJ1-2, with D maybe TRBD1 (6 bases). The CDR3 is 14 residues long. Trimming removed 6 bases from V and 4 bases from J, with 15 bases in between. Germline assignment: CDR1 MRHNA and CDR2 SNTAGT. CDR3 bases: TGTGCCAGCAGCCCGGACAGATTAGCCTATGGCTACACCTTC. This codes for CASSPDRLAYGYTF.